One sample yielded the 29 T cell receptor beta chains listed below, sequenced in a study of human T cells and chemical hapten exposure. Time point described: patch test 1, 2 weeks after DPC sensitization. As for treatment: therapeutic diphenylcyclopropenone sensitization with weekly scalp DPC. TCRdb reanalysed the RACE reads using MiXCR and keeps one entry per CDR3 protein. This table holds just over 80,000 distinct CDR3 sequences, over 8.5% found once. Source: whole blood, taken in connection with sensitization to the hapten diphenylcyclopropenone (DPC). These TCRs come from a woman aged 45-65 years with alopecia areata. Some clones in this sample may be carry-over from other donors' samples.

This rearrangement joins TRBV7-9 to TRBJ1-1; tentatively, D is TRBD1 (5 bases). Germline assignment: CDR1 SEHNR and CDR2 FQNEAQ (reference sequence). Trimming left V 3 bases short and J 7 bases short, with 15 bases between. This CDR3 contains 14 residues. The CDR3 DNA reads TGTGCCAGCAGCTTGGGGGTAAGCGTCCATGAAGCTTTCTTT. Amino acid sequence: CASSLGVSVHEAFF. Full variable domain (rest looked up from reference TRBV7-9 and TRBJ1-1): DTGVSQNPRHKITKRGQNVTFRCDPISEHNRLYWYRQTLGQGPEFLTYFQNEAQLEKSRLLSDRFSAERPKGSFSTLEIQRTEQGDSAMYLCASSLGVSVHEAFFGQGTRLTVV.

This clonotype was seen at least ten times. The chain links TRBV20-1 to TRBJ2-3; no clear D gene. The V and J ends lost 0 bases and 6 bases respectively, with 10 bases between them. The germline gives CDR1 DFQATT, CDR2 SNEGSKA (reference sequence). The length of the CDR3 is 13 residues. CDR3 coding DNA: TGCAGTGCTAGAGATCTTGGTCGGGATACGCAGTATTTT. Translating gives CSARDLGRDTQYF.

CDR3 region: CASSALGRKNTEAFF. CDR3 nucleotide sequence: TGTGCCAGCAGTGCGCTGGGACGGAAGAACACTGAAGCTTTCTTT. The chain carries TRBV12-3 or TRBV12-4 and TRBJ1-1, with D perhaps matching TRBD1 (5 bases). The CDR3 length is 15 residues. V lost 5 bases to trimming and J lost 1 base, with 14 bases between them.

This clonotype was seen a few times. V usage is TRBV12-3 or TRBV12-4 and J usage is TRBJ2-3, with D possibly TRBD2 on 7 matching bases. V lost 0 bases to trimming and J lost 9 bases, with 13 bases between them. The CDR3 is 14 residues long. CDR3 coding DNA: TGTGCCAGCAGTTTAGCAGGGGGGGCTATAACGCAGTATTTT. It specifies CASSLAGGAITQYF.

By proportion, this clonotype is medium-sized. The chain has TRBV5-4 and TRBJ2-3; 16 bases map to TRBD2. From germline, CDR1 is SGHNT and CDR2 YYREEE (reference sequence). J was trimmed by 0 bases and V by 5 bases; bases with no gene match: 9. This CDR3 has 19 amino acids. This CDR3 reads CASRTGLAGGYSSTDTQYF. The CDR3 nucleotides are TGTGCCAGCAGAACGGGACTAGCGGGGGGGTACTCTAGCACAGATACGCAGTATTTT.

Ten or more counts support this clonotype. The chain combines TRBV10-1 with TRBJ2-3; 8 positions agree with TRBD1. In germline, CDR1 is WNHNN, CDR2 SYGVQD (reference sequence). After removal of 5 bases from V and 8 bases from J, the junction contained 9 bases not matched to a gene. The CDR3 totals 14 residues. For the CDR3, the DNA is TGCGCCAGCAGTTCAGGGGGCAATCCTAGTACGCAGTATTTT. This sequence encodes CASSSGGNPSTQYF.

This clonotype was recorded a few times. J is TRBJ1-2 and V is TRBV28, with a weak D call TRBD1 (6 bases). The germline V gene encodes CDR1 MDHEN and CDR2 SYDVKM. V was clipped by 7 bases and J by 4 bases, with 10 bases between them. The CDR3 consists of 12 residues. CDR3 in DNA: TGTGCCAGCAACGGGGGCCTCTATGGCTACACCTTC. Its translation: CASNGGLYGYTF.

The V and J genes are TRBV18 and TRBJ2-1; 7 nucleotides align to TRBD1. In germline, CDR1 is KGHSH, CDR2 LQKENI. The CDR3 contains 16 residues. V lost 3 bases to trimming and J lost 0 bases; unmatched junction nucleotides: 5. The CDR3 is CASSPLTGSSYNEQFF. The CDR3 coding sequence is TGTGCCAGCTCACCTCTGACAGGGAGCTCCTACAATGAGCAGTTCTTC.

This clonotype was recorded at least ten times. V usage is TRBV20-1 and J usage is TRBJ1-1; the D gene is possibly TRBD1 (5 bases). This CDR3 is built from 13 residues. Germline-derived CDR1 and CDR2 are DFQATT and SNEGSKA (reference sequence). V was clipped by 6 bases and J by 3 bases, with 14 bases between them. The CDR3 loop reads CSALGRVDTEAFF. The CDR3 nucleotides read TGCAGTGCCCTCGGCAGGGTGGACACTGAAGCTTTCTTT.

This clonotype came up many times. The V and J genes are TRBV11-2 and TRBJ2-5; D unresolved. The CDR3 runs 12 residues. Germline CDR1 and CDR2: SGHAT and FQNNGV. V lost 4 bases and J 0 bases, leaving 3 bases between the germline ends. CDR3 residues: CASSSYQETQYF. The DNA for the CDR3 is TGTGCCAGCAGCTCGTACCAAGAGACCCAGTACTTC.

This clonotype was observed a few times. The chain links TRBV18 to TRBJ2-7; no clear D. V lost 3 bases and J lost 7, with 16 bases in between. The V gene's germline CDR1 is KGHSH and CDR2 LQKENI. The CDR3 has 14 amino acids. CDR3 bases: TGTGCCAGCTCACCGCTGAAGCAAGTGGGGGAGCAGTACTTC. It yields the protein CASSPLKQVGEQYF. The variable domain in full, with the rest retrieved from reference TRBV18 and TRBJ2-7, is NAGVMQNPRHLVRRRGQEARLRCSPMKGHSHVYWYRQLPEEGLKFMVYLQKENIIDESGMPKERFSAEFPKEGPSILRIQQVVRGDSAAYFCASSPLKQVGEQYFGPGTRLTVT.

This clonotype was counted at least ten times. The chain links TRBV7-8 to TRBJ2-7; D is possibly TRBD2 (7 bases). V was cut by 1 base and J by 2 bases, with 18 bases left in between. The CDR3 has 17 amino acids. CDR1 is SGHVS, CDR2 FQNEAQ, per germline. CDR3 sequence: CASSLGVAGAQAYEQYF. The DNA for the CDR3 is TGTGCCAGCAGCTTAGGAGTTGCGGGGGCGCAGGCCTACGAGCAGTACTTC. Together with reference TRBV7-8 and TRBJ2-7, the CDR3 gives the full variable domain: GAGVSQSPRYKVAKRGQDVALRCDPISGHVSLFWYQQALGQGPEFLTYFQNEAQLDKSGLPSDRFFAERPEGSVSTLKIQRTQQEDSAVYLCASSLGVAGAQAYEQYFGPGTRLTVT.

The chain combines TRBV7-2 with TRBJ2-7; 8 bases are a match to TRBD2. The CDR3 consists of 14 residues. With V trimmed by 5 bases and J by 3 bases, 6 bases remained unmatched. Germline V gene sequence: CDR1 SGHTA, CDR2 FQGNSA. The CDR3 DNA sequence: TGTGCCAGCAGCCCAACTAGCGGTTACTACGAGCAGTACTTC. Translating gives CASSPTSGYYEQYF.

This clonotype showed up many times. The genes are TRBV7-3 and TRBJ2-5; D not certain. Germline V lookup: CDR1 SGHTA, CDR2 FQGTGA. The CDR3 totals 15 residues. V lost 5 bases and J 1 base, leaving 14 bases between the germline ends. The CDR3 DNA reads TGTGCCAGCAGCCCCCCGGCAGTCCTCCAAGAGACCCAGTACTTC. This codes for CASSPPAVLQETQYF.

The rearrangement uses TRBV11-2 and TRBJ1-2; D is unclear. Trimming stripped 1 base from V and 8 bases from J, with 17 bases between. This CDR3 has 15 residues. The germline V gene encodes CDR1 SGHAT and CDR2 FQNNGV. The CDR3 nucleotides read TGTGCCAGCAGCTTAGCAGTCTCAACCACGCTCGGCTACACCTTC. Its translation: CASSLAVSTTLGYTF.

Many counts were recorded for this clonotype. The chain uses TRBV11-2 and TRBJ1-1, with D perhaps TRBD1 (5 bases). From germline, CDR1 is SGHAT and CDR2 FQNNGV. V lost 5 bases, J lost 1 base, and 17 bases lay in between. The CDR3 consists of 16 residues. The CDR3 DNA follows: TGTGCCAGCAGCCCCGGGGGGTGGGCAGGGAACACTGAAGCTTTCTTT. This gives the protein CASSPGGWAGNTEAFF.

This clonotype was detected only a few times. The rearrangement joins TRBV9 to TRBJ2-7; 8 nucleotides agree with TRBD2. CDR1 is SGDLS and CDR2 is YYNGEE in the germline V gene. The ends lost 2 bases at V and 0 bases at J; junction bases unmatched: 7. The CDR3 has 16 residues. The CDR3 DNA is TGTGCCAGCAGCGTCGGACTAGCCGTTAGCTCCTACGAGCAGTACTTC. Translation gives CASSVGLAVSSYEQYF.

The rearrangement joins TRBV18 to TRBJ2-2; no firm D call. The CDR3 has 17 residues. The germline gives CDR1 KGHSH, CDR2 LQKENI. Trimming took 1 base from V and 8 from J, leaving 20 bases between them. The CDR3 sequence is CASSPLRQLGITGELFF. As DNA, the CDR3 is TGTGCCAGCTCACCACTGAGGCAATTGGGCATAACGGGGGAGCTGTTTTTT.

This clonotype was recorded at least ten times. The rearrangement links TRBV12-3 or TRBV12-4 to TRBJ1-4; possibly TRBD1 for D (5 bases). The CDR3 consists of 14 residues. V was clipped by 10 bases and J by 2 bases, with 14 bases between them. The CDR3 protein is CATWGGDTNEKLFF. DNA of the CDR3: TGTGCCACCTGGGGCGGGGACACTAATGAAAAACTGTTTTTT.

This clonotype was seen a handful of times. The rearrangement joins TRBV25-1 to TRBJ2-3, with unresolved D. Germline V gene data show CDR1 as MGHDK and CDR2 as SYGVNS. V was pared by 4 bases and J by 3 bases, with 5 bases between. The length of the CDR3 is 12 residues. The DNA of the CDR3 is TGTGCCAGCAGTGTAGCAACAGATACGCAGTATTTT. Its translation: CASSVATDTQYF.

This chain joins TRBV7-2 and TRBJ1-4, with D possibly matching TRBD1 (5 bases). The germline V and J ends were trimmed by 5 bases and 5 bases, with 15 bases remaining between them. CDR1 and CDR2 (germline): SGHTA, FQGNSA. CDR3 size: 15 residues. CDR3: CASSPVAGPNEKLFF. DNA of the CDR3: TGTGCCAGCAGCCCCGTCGCAGGGCCAAATGAAAAACTGTTTTTT. Full variable domain (missing parts from reference TRBV7-2 and TRBJ1-4): GAGVSQSPSNKVTEKGKDVELRCDPISGHTALYWYRQSLGQGLEFLIYFQGNSAPDKSGLPSDRFSAERTGGSVSTLTIQRTQQEDSAVYLCASSPVAGPNEKLFFGSGTQLSVL.

This clonotype occurred many times. The V call is TRBV7-6, the J call TRBJ1-1, with no clear D. V lost 0 bases to trimming and J lost 4 bases, with 6 bases between them. This CDR3 spans 13 amino acids. Germline V gene data show CDR1 as SGHVS and CDR2 as FNYEAQ. CDR3 region: CASSLAVSTEAFF. CDR3 sequence (DNA): TGTGCCAGCAGCTTAGCGGTATCCACTGAAGCTTTCTTT.

This clonotype was recorded a few times. The J gene is TRBJ2-7, the V gene TRBV5-1, with D maybe TRBD2 (6 bases). V lost 5 bases and J lost 0, with 12 bases in between. The germline CDR1 and CDR2 sequences are SGHRS and YFSETQ. The CDR3 consists of 14 residues. The CDR3 loop reads CASRTGLFSYEQYF. The CDR3 bases are TGCGCCAGCAGGACCGGACTATTCTCCTACGAGCAGTACTTC.

This clonotype was recorded a few times. The chain couples TRBV7-2 to TRBJ2-3; 13 bases fit TRBD2. V lost 4 bases to trimming and J lost 7 bases; unmatched junction nucleotides: 8. From germline, CDR1 is SGHTA and CDR2 FQGNSA. The CDR3 runs 16 residues. CDR3 DNA: TGTGCCAGCAGCTCACGGACTAGCGGGGGTCCAAATACGCAGTATTTT. The encoded protein is CASSSRTSGGPNTQYF.

CDR3 sequence reads: CASSLTMMGTGELFF. CDR3 coding DNA: TGTGCCAGCAGCTTGACTATGATGGGGACCGGGGAGCTGTTTTTT. This chain uses TRBV11-2 with TRBJ2-2; a weak D match, TRBD2 (5 bases). This CDR3 contains 15 residues. Germline CDR1 and CDR2: SGHAT and FQNNGV. Trimming removed 3 bases at V and 5 bases at J, with 13 bases between.

CDR3: CASSRRTGSDTQYF. For the CDR3, the DNA is TGTGCCAGCAGCCGCCGGACAGGGTCAGATACGCAGTATTTT. The chain is built from TRBV7-2 and TRBJ2-3, with 8 positions matching TRBD1. V shed 5 bases and J 4 bases; nucleotides not matched to a gene: 5. The CDR3 runs to 14 residues. CDR1 and CDR2 (germline): SGHTA, FQGNSA.

This clonotype was seen only a few times. J is TRBJ2-1 and V is TRBV15, with D perhaps given as TRBD1 or TRBD2 (5 bases each). V was shortened by 0 bases and J by 8 bases, with 20 bases between the two germline ends. The germline V gene has CDR1 LNHNV and CDR2 YYDKDF (reference sequence). This CDR3 has 17 amino acids. CDR3 loop: CATSRDRGVAGMDEQFF. In nucleotides, the CDR3 is TGTGCCACCAGCAGAGATCGAGGGGTCGCCGGGATGGATGAGCAGTTCTTC.

This clonotype was detected a few times. The gene calls are TRBV12-3 or TRBV12-4 and TRBJ1-1, with D maybe TRBD1 (6 bases). V lost 6 bases and J 7 bases, leaving 12 bases between the germline ends. The CDR3 is made up of 12 amino acids. The CDR3 nucleotides read TGTGCCAGCAGGGTTGGACAGCTTGAAGCTTTCTTT. It codes for CASRVGQLEAFF.

This clonotype was counted a few times. V is TRBV4-2 and J is TRBJ2-7; the D is unclear. V lost 2 bases, J lost 0 bases, and 2 bases lay in between. Per the germline V gene, CDR1 is LGHNA and CDR2 is YNFKEQ. This CDR3 has 12 residues. CDR3 region: CASSQNSYEQYF. Written as DNA, the CDR3 is TGTGCCAGCAGCCAAAACTCCTACGAGCAGTACTTC.